This T cell receptor beta chain comes out of a study of blood T cell repertoires in COVID-19. For the study at large: The analysed material was cDNA or gDNA that came from T cells, B-cell-depleted T cells, or PBMCs.

Germline loops: CDR1 SGHTA, CDR2 FQGNSA. This CDR3 region has 15 residues. V lost 4 bases to trimming and J lost 2 bases, with 9 bases between them. Methods used by the authors: The assay estimated nucleated cells by amplifying reference gene primers. Profiled with immunoSEQ multiplex PCR; TCRdb holds only in-frame clones, not every one. V and J calls and clone size are as listed in that table; D and trimming were resolved from the DNA. This sample has 200,000 to 300,000 clones, with around 86% found just once. The receptor was derived from a man younger than 45 who had recovered from COVID-19. The sequenced material came from peripheral blood. The genes are TRBV7-2 and TRBJ2-6; D gene uncertain. Here the CDR3 reads CASSSTPPGANVLTF. In nucleotides, the CDR3 is TGTGCCAGCAGCTCCACTCCGCCTGGGGCCAACGTCCTGACTTTC.